A selection of T cell receptor beta chains follows, all from one sample in a study of PD-1 blockade in classical Hodgkin lymphoma. Generated by immunoSEQ multiplex PCR, the TCRdb table keeps only in-frame clones and is missing some. The sample consists of about 28,000 clones, around 79% of them appearing once. The sequencing used CD4+ T cells from blood, collected before the fourth cycle of nivolumab. The receptor source for this set is a human donor with classical Hodgkin lymphoma. The CDR3 runs from the conserved cysteine through the conserved F or W.

J: TRBJ2-7
V: TRBV6-5
CDR3: CASSPSQRGGLRQYF

J: TRBJ2-5
V: TRBV19
CDR3: CASSIGLGAGETQYF

J: TRBJ2-1
V: TRBV7-2
CDR3: CASSFYNEQFF

J: TRBJ2-2
V: TRBV5-4
CDR3: CASSFGLAPDTGELFF

J: TRBJ2-1
V: TRBV7-3
CDR3: CASSLTGLANDEQFF

J: TRBJ1-2
V: TRBV5-1
CDR3: CASSRDTGYTF

J: TRBJ2-5
V: TRBV7-6
CDR3: CASSLEALETQYF

J: TRBJ1-5
V: TRBV11-2
CDR3: CASSLNRAGGDQPQHF

J: TRBJ2-5
V: TRBV9
CDR3: CASSVWGPQETQYF

J: TRBJ2-2
V: TRBV7-3
CDR3: CASSLVGQGTSGELFF

J: TRBJ2-5
V: TRBV18
CDR3: CASSPVDSQETQYF

J: TRBJ1-2
V: TRBV7-9
CDR3: CASSYSGGYGYTF

J: TRBJ1-6
V: TRBV18
CDR3: CASSPQGTNSPLHF

J: TRBJ2-3
V: TRBV7-3
CDR3: CASSLTGSTDTQYF

J: TRBJ1-5
V: TRBV6-5
CDR3: CASSYRELDQPQHF

J: TRBJ1-4
V: TRBV28
CDR3: CASSSGTGGEKLFF

J: TRBJ1-4
V: TRBV6-5
CDR3: CASSYTVNEKLFF

J: TRBJ2-2
V: TRBV6-5
CDR3: CASSGDTGELFF

J: TRBJ2-1
V: TRBV5-4
CDR3: CASSSLAGGRDEQFF

J: TRBJ1-3
V: TRBV5-4
CDR3: CASSLGGNTIYF

J: TRBJ2-1
V: TRBV5-1
CDR3: CASSLRGTGVNNEQFF

J: TRBJ1-1
V: TRBV10-2
CDR3: CASSSTGARRTEAFF